One sample yielded the 27 T cell receptor beta chains listed below, sequenced in a study of blood T cell repertoires in COVID-19. Clones were sequenced by immunoSEQ multiplex PCR, and TCRdb holds only the in-frame ones, with some missing. The sample consists of more than 150,000 clones, over 80% of them appearing once. The material sequenced was peripheral blood. The receptors stem from a woman in her sixties or seventies with acute or convalescent COVID-19.

This sequence joins TRBV10-1 and TRBJ2-3; no clear D gene. The CDR3 is made up of 13 amino acids. CDR1 WNHNN and CDR2 SYGVQD come from the germline V gene (reference sequence). V shed 5 bases and J shed 4 bases, with 10 bases lying between them. DNA for the CDR3: TGCGCCAGCAGTCAGTATCTTCCAGATACGCAGTATTTT. Translation: CASSQYLPDTQYF.

This sequence joins TRBV27 and TRBJ1-1; 7 nucleotides line up with TRBD1. Germline CDR1 MNHEY, CDR2 SMNVEV (reference sequence). V lost 2 bases and J lost 5; bases outside the gene matches: 5. The CDR3 length is 14 residues. CDR3 sequence reads: CASSLREQGTEAFF. DNA for the CDR3: TGTGCCAGCAGTTTAAGGGAACAGGGGACTGAAGCTTTCTTT.

The gene calls are TRBV7-2 and TRBJ1-1, with D possibly being TRBD1 (5 bases). Germline CDR1 SGHTA, CDR2 FQGNSA. Trimming shortened V by 1 base and J by 1 base, and 13 bases separated the two germline ends. This CDR3 comprises 16 residues. In DNA form, the CDR3 reads TGTGCCAGCAGCTTAGTGCTGACAGCTGCGAACACTGAAGCTTTCTTT. Amino acid sequence: CASSLVLTAANTEAFF.

The chain carries TRBV4-3 and TRBJ1-4; 10 bases are a match to TRBD1. The CDR3 is made up of 15 amino acids. V lost 0 bases and J lost 8; bases outside the gene matches: 3. The germline gives CDR1 LGHNA, CDR2 YSLEER. This chain's CDR3 is CASSQEGQGREKLFF. The DNA for the CDR3 is TGCGCCAGCAGCCAAGAGGGACAGGGGCGCGAAAAACTGTTTTTT.

The V call is TRBV3-1 (or the pseudogene TRBV3-2), the J call TRBJ2-1; 13 bases are shared with TRBD2. Germline CDR1 and CDR2: LGHDT and YNNKEL (reference sequence). J gave up 9 bases and V 4 bases, and 6 bases lay outside the gene matches. CDR3 length: 15 residues. CDR3 DNA sequence: TGTGCCAGCAGCCGAACTAGCGGGGGGGCCCCTGAGCAGTTCTTC. It yields the protein CASSRTSGGAPEQFF.

The genes are TRBV5-1 and TRBJ1-2, with TRBD1 identical over 8 bases. The CDR3 is 15 amino acids. V gave up 4 bases and J gave up 4 bases; unmatched junction bases: 9. CDR1 is SGHRS, CDR2 YFSETQ, per germline. This CDR3 is CASSLTGELVYGYTF. The CDR3 nucleotides are TGCGCCAGCAGCCTGACAGGGGAATTGGTCTATGGCTACACCTTC.

The chain combines TRBV7-9 with TRBJ2-5; 9 bases are a match to TRBD1. Germline-derived CDR1 and CDR2 are SEHNR and FQNEAQ (reference sequence). With 8 bases clipped from V and 1 base from J, the junction kept 5 bases outside the gene matches. The CDR3 is 14 residues long. The CDR3 is CASVETGGQETQYF. The CDR3 DNA is TGTGCCAGCGTAGAGACAGGGGGCCAAGAGACCCAGTACTTC.

This clone was detected only once. DNA for the CDR3: TGTGCCAGCAGTTTGGGAAGCGGGGGGTCCTACAATGAGCAGTTCTTC. Protein: CASSLGSGGSYNEQFF. V gene TRBV27 combines with J gene TRBJ2-1, with 9 bases identical to TRBD2. After removal of 3 bases from V and 1 base from J, the junction contained 4 bases not matched to a gene. This CDR3 is built from 16 residues. Germline V lookup: CDR1 MNHEY, CDR2 SMNVEV (reference sequence).

The V call is TRBV6-2 or TRBV6-3, the J call TRBJ1-5; D might be TRBD1 (6 bases). Germline V gene sequence: CDR1 MNHEY, CDR2 SVGEGT. V lost 5 bases, J lost 2 bases, and 16 bases lay in between. The CDR3 is made up of 16 amino acids. CDR3 sequence (DNA): TGTGCCAGCAGTCTCTCTTCCCCAGGGGGCAATCAGCCCCAGCATTTT. Amino acid sequence: CASSLSSPGGNQPQHF.

Remarks on this clone: The sample carries other DNA sequences with the same CDR3. The chain recombines TRBV4-2 with TRBJ2-7, with D maybe TRBD1 (5 bases). V lost 1 base and J lost 3, with 7 bases in between. This CDR3 has 13 residues. The germline V gene has CDR1 LGHNA and CDR2 YNFKEQ. The CDR3 loop reads CASSQGQFYEQYF. The CDR3 region has the DNA TGTGCCAGCAGCCAAGGACAGTTCTACGAGCAGTACTTC.

Only a few counts were recorded for this clone. The CDR3 spells CASSLQRNYGYTF. The CDR3 DNA follows: TGTGCCAGCAGTTTACAGCGGAACTATGGCTACACCTTC. The genes are TRBV6-2 or TRBV6-3 and TRBJ1-2; D is uncertain. The V end lost 4 bases, the J end lost 2 bases, and 8 bases lay between the germline ends. The CDR3 has 13 residues. Germline V gene lookup returns CDR1 MNHEY and CDR2 SVGEGT.

The chain recombines TRBV28 with TRBJ1-2; 7 nucleotides agree with TRBD1. The CDR3 extends over 14 amino acids. The junction had 8 bases not matched to a gene; V was cut back by 5 bases and J by 5 bases. Looked up from germline, CDR1 is MDHEN and CDR2 is SYDVKM. Written as DNA, the CDR3 is TGTGCCAGCAGTGATCCGGGACAGCTTTATGGCTACACCTTC. Protein sequence: CASSDPGQLYGYTF.

The chain employs TRBV3-1 (or the pseudogene TRBV3-2) and TRBJ1-2; perhaps TRBD1 as D (5 bases). The V gene's germline CDR1 is LGHDT and CDR2 YNNKEL (reference sequence). This CDR3 comprises 14 residues. The ends were cut back, 0 bases at V and 7 bases at J, with 12 bases in the middle. The CDR3 loop is CASSQDRGGGGYTF. The CDR3 bases are TGTGCCAGCAGCCAAGATAGGGGCGGGGGTGGCTACACCTTC.

This chain uses TRBV6-5 with TRBJ1-2, with D perhaps TRBD1 (5 bases). Trimming took 2 bases from V and 8 from J, leaving 18 bases between them. The CDR3 consists of 15 residues. The germline gives CDR1 MNHEY, CDR2 SVGAGI. The CDR3 protein is CASSYRGNPLGGYTF. DNA of the CDR3: TGTGCCAGCAGTTACAGGGGTAACCCCCTAGGAGGCTACACCTTC.

V and J are TRBV12-5 and TRBJ2-3; 9 nucleotides agree with TRBD2. Germline CDR1 LGHNT, CDR2 FRNRAP. There are 14 residues in the CDR3. The ends lost 5 bases at V and 6 bases at J; junction bases unmatched: 6. CDR3 amino acids: CASGPGTSLDTQYF. CDR3 DNA: TGTGCTAGTGGTCCCGGGACTAGCTTGGATACGCAGTATTTT.

DNA for the CDR3: TGTGCCAGCTCACCACGGTACTCAGGACAGGGGACCTACGAGCAGTACTTC. Encoded protein: CASSPRYSGQGTYEQYF. The chain employs TRBV18 and TRBJ2-7, with 9 bases fitting TRBD1. The V and J ends lost 1 base and 2 bases, in that order; junction bases with no gene match: 9. The CDR3 covers 17 residues. Germline-derived CDR1 and CDR2 are KGHSH and LQKENI.

The V and J genes are TRBV11-3 and TRBJ1-1; D uncertain. The CDR3 runs to 13 residues. Germline-derived CDR1 and CDR2 are SGHNT and YENEEA. Trimming stripped 6 bases from V and 5 bases from J, with 13 bases between. As DNA, the CDR3 is TGTGCCAGCAGTTTCCTTGCGGGGACTGAAGCTTTCTTT. It specifies CASSFLAGTEAFF.

CDR3 bases: TGTGCCAGCAGCCCGGACAGGTTCACAGATACGCAGTATTTT. As protein: CASSPDRFTDTQYF. The genes are TRBV5-4 and TRBJ2-3; 7 bases align to TRBD1. The germline V gene has CDR1 SGHNT and CDR2 YYREEE (reference sequence). With V trimmed by 4 bases and J by 2 bases, 4 bases remained unmatched. The CDR3 sequence is 14 residues long. Combining the CDR3 with reference TRBV5-4 and TRBJ2-3 gives the whole variable domain ETGVTQSPTHLIKTRGQQVTLRCSSQSGHNTVSWYQQALGQGPQFIFQYYREEENGRGNFPPRFSGLQFPNYSSELNVNALELDDSALYLCASSPDRFTDTQYFGPGTRLTVL.

The rearrangement joins TRBV28 to TRBJ2-7; D unresolved. Germline-derived CDR1 and CDR2 are MDHEN and SYDVKM. With 2 bases removed from V and 5 bases from J, the gap between germline ends came to 7 bases. The CDR3 runs to 12 residues. The CDR3 loop is CASSLDRDEQYF. Here the CDR3 DNA reads TGTGCCAGCAGTTTAGATCGGGACGAGCAGTACTTC.

The chain has TRBV9 and TRBJ1-2; tentatively, D is TRBD1 (6 bases). V lost 2 bases, J lost 10 bases, and 9 bases lay in between. This CDR3 spans 11 amino acids. CDR1 and CDR2 from the germline V gene are SGDLS and YYNGEE. The CDR3 nucleotides are TGTGCCAGCAGCGTCAGGGGATACTACACCTTC. This sequence encodes CASSVRGYYTF.

CDR3 residues: CASSLTGGYEQYF. CDR3 DNA: TGTGCCAGCAGCCTGACAGGGGGCTACGAGCAGTACTTC. The chain links TRBV11-2 to TRBJ2-7; 9 bases are a match to TRBD1. Losses at the gene ends were 5 bases for V and 3 bases for J; bases not matched to a gene: 2. In germline, CDR1 is SGHAT, CDR2 FQNNGV. The CDR3 runs 13 residues. The entire variable domain, with the rest obtained from reference TRBV11-2 and TRBJ2-7, is as follows: EAGVAQSPRYKIIEKRQSVAFWCNPISGHATLYWYQQILGQGPKLLIQFQNNGVVDDSQLPKDRFSAERLKGVDSTLKIQPAKLEDSAVYLCASSLTGGYEQYFGPGTRLTVT.

CDR3 in DNA: TGTGCCAGCAGCTTAGTATGGAACACTGAAGCTTTCTTT. Its translation is CASSLVWNTEAFF. This chain connects TRBV7-9 to TRBJ1-1, with D uncertain. V was trimmed by 1 base and J by 1 base, leaving 4 bases between them. This CDR3 is 13 amino acids long. Germline CDR1 is SEHNR and CDR2 is FQNEAQ (reference sequence). Together with reference TRBV7-9 and TRBJ1-1, the CDR3 gives the full variable domain: DTGVSQNPRHKITKRGQNVTFRCDPISEHNRLYWYRQTLGQGPEFLTYFQNEAQLEKSRLLSDRFSAERPKGSFSTLEIQRTEQGDSAMYLCASSLVWNTEAFFGQGTRLTVV.

This rearrangement joins TRBV3-1 (or the pseudogene TRBV3-2) to TRBJ2-2; D perhaps matches TRBD2 (7 bases). The CDR3 is 18 residues long. Trimming pared 4 bases from V and 6 bases from J, leaving 24 bases between. Germline loops: CDR1 LGHDT, CDR2 YNNKEL (reference sequence). The CDR3 sequence: CASSLPLGGGPSAGELFF. The CDR3 DNA reads TGTGCCAGCAGCCTCCCCCTTGGGGGGGGCCCATCGGCCGGGGAGCTGTTTTTT.

The CDR3 nucleotides are TGTGCCAGCAGTTACTCGTCAGGGACGAACACCGGGGAGCTGTTTTTT. Translating gives CASSYSSGTNTGELFF. V and J are TRBV6-5 and TRBJ2-2, with D tentatively TRBD1 (5 bases). V lost 0 bases, J lost 0 bases, and 8 bases lay in between. Per the germline V gene, CDR1 is MNHEY and CDR2 is SVGAGI. CDR3 size: 16 residues.

The chain uses TRBV9 and TRBJ2-7; 11 bases are shared with TRBD2. Per the germline V gene, CDR1 is SGDLS and CDR2 is YYNGEE. J was trimmed by 5 bases and V by 0 bases; bases with no gene match: 13. The CDR3 has 18 residues. The CDR3 DNA reads as TGTGCCAGCAGCGTAGGGACCGCTTCTCTAGCGGGGGGAGACGAGCAGTACTTC. This gives the protein CASSVGTASLAGGDEQYF. Looking up the rest from reference TRBV9 and TRBJ2-7 gives the full variable domain: DSGVTQTPKHLITATGQRVTLRCSPRSGDLSVYWYQQSLDQGLQFLIQYYNGEERAKGNILERFSAQQFPDLHSELNLSSLELGDSALYFCASSVGTASLAGGDEQYFGPGTRLTVT.

This clone came up a few times. The rearrangement links TRBV10-3 to TRBJ1-4; D is uncertain. CDR1 and CDR2 (germline): ENHRY, SYGVKD. CDR3 length: 14 residues. V lost 1 base, J lost 3 bases, and 6 bases lay in between. The DNA for the CDR3 is TGTGCCATCAGTGAGTTCCAGGCTAATGAAAAACTGTTTTTT. This encodes CAISEFQANEKLFF.

This clone was picked up many times. The rearrangement links TRBV9 to TRBJ1-1; D call uncertain. The CDR3 totals 14 residues. The V end lost 3 bases, the J end lost 4 bases, and 13 bases lay between the germline ends. Looked up from germline, CDR1 is SGDLS and CDR2 is YYNGEE. The CDR3 is CASSADTWSTEAFF. For the CDR3, the DNA is TGTGCCAGCAGCGCTGACACCTGGTCCACTGAAGCTTTCTTT. The full variable domain, with the rest looked up from reference TRBV9 and TRBJ1-1, is DSGVTQTPKHLITATGQRVTLRCSPRSGDLSVYWYQQSLDQGLQFLIQYYNGEERAKGNILERFSAQQFPDLHSELNLSSLELGDSALYFCASSADTWSTEAFFGQGTRLTVV.